This passage covers 19 T cell receptor beta chains from one sample sequenced in a study of radiation and T cells in renal cell carcinoma. Treatment denoted: treatment-naive control, cytoreductive nephrectomy. Profiling relied on immunoSEQ multiplex PCR, and the TCRdb table lists in-frame clones only, not all of them. The sample yields some 21,000 clones, nearly 55% seen once. The starting material was tumor tissue, obtained from a patient whose treatment was nephrectomy without radiotherapy. The receptor source for this set is a human donor with renal cell carcinoma.

This clone was seen a few times. The chain combines TRBV28 with TRBJ1-2, with D possibly matching TRBD1 (6 bases). The V gene lost 8 bases and the J gene lost 8 bases, with 15 bases spanning the gap. CDR3 length equals 12 residues. Germline V gene sequence: CDR1 MDHEN, CDR2 SYDVKM. The chain's CDR3 is CASLTGQIGYTF. The CDR3 DNA follows: TGTGCCAGCTTAACAGGGCAGATAGGCTACACCTTC.

The chain uses TRBV10-3 and TRBJ1-5; the D is unclear. Trimming pared 0 bases from V and 3 bases from J, leaving 6 bases between. Germline CDR1 reads ENHRY; CDR2 reads SYGVKD. This CDR3 is 14 amino acids long. The CDR3 region has the DNA TGTGCCATCAGTGAGTCGGGGAACAATCAGCCCCAGCATTTT. As protein: CAISESGNNQPQHF.

The chain employs TRBV6-5 and TRBJ2-7, with unresolved D. Trimming removed 5 bases from V and 2 bases from J, with 7 bases in between. The CDR3 covers 12 residues. The germline CDR1 and CDR2 sequences are MNHEY and SVGAGI. The CDR3 DNA is TGTGCCAGCAGTACCCGTCCCTACGAGCAGTACTTC. This translates into CASSTRPYEQYF.

The chain is built from TRBV7-2 and TRBJ1-5; 8 nucleotides align to TRBD1. The CDR3 spans 15 residues. Looked up from germline, CDR1 is SGHTA and CDR2 is FQGNSA. V lost 0 bases, J lost 5 bases, and 3 bases stayed unmatched. The CDR3 is CASSLAGQGHQPQHF. CDR3 DNA: TGTGCCAGCAGCTTAGCTGGACAGGGACATCAGCCCCAGCATTTT. The full variable domain, rest sourced from reference TRBV7-2 and TRBJ1-5, is GAGVSQSPSNKVTEKGKDVELRCDPISGHTALYWYRQSLGQGLEFLIYFQGNSAPDKSGLPSDRFSAERTGGSVSTLTIQRTQQEDSAVYLCASSLAGQGHQPQHFGDGTRLSIL.

The chain recombines TRBV6-6 with TRBJ2-5, with unresolved D. V lost 7 bases and J 1 base, leaving 4 bases between the germline ends. Germline V CDR1 and CDR2: MNHNY, SVGAGI (reference sequence). CDR3 size: 11 residues. The CDR3 DNA reads TGTGCCAGCACCCTCCAAGAGACCCAGTACTTC. Encoded protein: CASTLQETQYF.

This rearrangement joins TRBV9 to TRBJ1-5; possible D gene TRBD1, 5 bases. There are 15 residues in the CDR3. Between the trimmed V and J ends, which lost 0 bases and 10 bases, there was a span of 17 bases. CDR1 and CDR2 from the germline V gene are SGDLS and YYNGEE. The CDR3 DNA reads as TGTGCCAGCAGCGTAGTTATTATGATAGGGGTCCCCCAGCATTTT. Protein sequence: CASSVVIMIGVPQHF.

This clone was recorded once. In DNA form, the CDR3 reads TGCGCCAGCAGCCAAGACAGGGGGGCGAACTATGGCTACACCTTC. Protein: CASSQDRGANYGYTF. The gene calls are TRBV4-1 and TRBJ1-2, with 7 bases matching TRBD1. Trimming at V came to 0 bases and at J to 2 bases, leaving 3 bases not matched to a gene. The CDR3 is 15 residues long. The germline gives CDR1 MGHRA, CDR2 YSYEKL.

This clone was counted between two and nine times. V gene TRBV19 combines with J gene TRBJ1-6; D gene ambiguous. V was pared by 9 bases and J by 7 bases, with 16 bases between. The germline gives CDR1 LNHDA, CDR2 SQIVND (reference sequence). The length of the CDR3 is 14 residues. CDR3 protein: CARYKRPANSPLHF. The CDR3 DNA reads as TGTGCCAGATACAAAAGACCGGCCAATTCACCCCTCCACTTT.

The chain employs TRBV25-1 and TRBJ2-1; TRBD1 matches at 9 bases. Germline lookup yields CDR1 MGHDK and CDR2 SYGVNS. This CDR3 region has 13 residues. CDR3 region: CALRDRVSNEQFF. CDR3 in DNA: TGTGCGCTCCGGGACAGGGTTTCCAATGAGCAGTTCTTC.

The chain uses TRBV18 and TRBJ1-6; unclear D gene. The CDR3 is 15 residues long. V lost 4 bases and J lost 8, with 15 bases in between. Germline V CDR1 and CDR2: KGHSH, LQKENI. The CDR3 bases are TGTGCCAGCTCACAACAGCGGGGAGGAGATTCACCCCTCCACTTT. The encoded protein is CASSQQRGGDSPLHF.

The sample holds many counts of this clone. The V call is TRBV7-3, the J call TRBJ1-6; D is ambiguous. Trimming took off 3 bases at V and 4 bases at J, with 13 bases between the two ends. Germline V gene data show CDR1 as SGHTA and CDR2 as FQGTGA. The CDR3 sequence is 16 residues long. This CDR3 is CASSLYSSTYNSPLHF. For the CDR3, the DNA is TGTGCCAGCAGCTTGTATTCCTCTACTTATAATTCACCCCTCCACTTT.

The gene calls are TRBV18 and TRBJ1-2; D remains ambiguous. The CDR3 sequence is 14 residues long. Germline lookup yields CDR1 KGHSH and CDR2 LQKENI. V dropped 2 bases and J dropped 4 bases, with 11 bases sitting between them. This CDR3 is CASSPSREAYGYTF. The CDR3 bases are TGTGCCAGCTCACCAAGTCGGGAGGCCTATGGCTACACCTTC.

The chain uses TRBV29-1 and TRBJ2-5; maybe TRBD2 (5 bases). This CDR3 is 12 amino acids long. Germline-derived CDR1 and CDR2 are SQVTM and ANQGSEA. V was clipped by 7 bases and J by 0 bases, with 9 bases between them. The CDR3 coding sequence is TGCAGCGGAGGACTTAACCAAGAGACCCAGTACTTC. This gives the protein CSGGLNQETQYF.

The chain has TRBV5-4 and TRBJ1-1; D may be TRBD1 (6 bases). V was clipped by 4 bases and J by 0 bases, with 19 bases between them. The CDR3 loop spans 17 amino acids. Germline V gene sequence: CDR1 SGHNT, CDR2 YYREEE (reference sequence). The CDR3 nucleotides are TGTGCCAGCAGCGCGCAGTCCGGGGGCGGGATGAACACTGAAGCTTTCTTT. Translation: CASSAQSGGGMNTEAFF.

The chain combines TRBV5-8 with TRBJ2-5; D is undetermined. This CDR3 has 11 residues. Looked up from germline, CDR1 is SGHTS and CDR2 is YDEGEE. V lost 2 bases, J lost 3 bases, and 2 bases lay in between. The CDR3 is CASSLEETQYF. The CDR3 DNA follows: TGTGCCAGCAGCTTAGAAGAGACCCAGTACTTC. Combining the CDR3 with reference TRBV5-8 and TRBJ2-5 gives the whole variable domain EAGVTQSPTHLIKTRGQQATLRCSPISGHTSVYWYQQALGLGLQFLLWYDEGEERNRGNFPPRFSGRQFPNYSSELNVNALELEDSALYLCASSLEETQYFGPGTRLLVL.

This sequence joins TRBV7-8 and TRBJ1-3; weak D call: TRBD1 (6 bases). The germline V and J ends were trimmed by 6 bases and 0 bases, with 15 bases remaining between them. Germline values: CDR1 SGHVS, CDR2 FQNEAQ. The CDR3 consists of 16 residues. CDR3 DNA: TGTGCCAGCAGTTTTCTGACAGGACCCTCTGGAAACACCATATATTTT. This encodes CASSFLTGPSGNTIYF.

The J gene is TRBJ1-1, the V gene TRBV7-9; no firm D call. This CDR3 comprises 12 residues. Germline CDR1 reads SEHNR; CDR2 reads FQNEAQ (reference sequence). Trimming left V 2 bases short and J 6 bases short, with 7 bases between. The CDR3 region is CASSLSNAEAFF. The CDR3 coding sequence is TGTGCCAGCAGCTTAAGTAATGCTGAAGCTTTCTTT.

This clone was recorded once. The gene calls are TRBV15 and TRBJ2-7; D unclear. Trimming pared 0 bases from V and 0 bases from J, leaving 9 bases between. The CDR3 consists of 15 residues. Looked up from germline, CDR1 is LNHNV and CDR2 is YYDKDF (reference sequence). The CDR3 loop reads CATSRDPLLSYEQYF. DNA of the CDR3: TGTGCCACCAGCAGAGACCCGCTACTCTCCTACGAGCAGTACTTC. The whole variable domain, filled in from reference TRBV15 and TRBJ2-7, reads DAMVIQNPRYQVTQFGKPVTLSCSQTLNHNVMYWYQQKSSQAPKLLFHYYDKDFNNEADTPDNFQSRRPNTSFCFLDIRSPGLGDTAMYLCATSRDPLLSYEQYFGPGTRLTVT.

This clone was detected only a few times. CDR3 sequence reads: CASSWRGGSGNTIYF. The CDR3 DNA is TGTGCCAGTTCCTGGCGGGGAGGCTCTGGAAACACCATATATTTT. The chain couples TRBV27 to TRBJ1-3; D remains ambiguous. CDR1 is MNHEY and CDR2 is SMNVEV in the germline V gene (reference sequence). The CDR3 is 15 amino acids. Trimming removed 9 bases from V and 0 bases from J, with 15 bases in between.